Presented here are 29 T cell receptor beta chains from one specimen sequenced in a study of human T cells and chemical hapten exposure. In the library, unique molecular identifiers were attached to individual cDNA molecules. One entry per CDR3 protein, called by TCRdb with MiXCR from the reads. The sample holds about 120,000 distinct CDR3 sequences, approximately 9.3% seen once. Sequencing started from total RNA isolated from unfractionated whole blood. Material for sequencing was whole blood. These receptors originate from a human donor in good health. Some clones in this sample may be carry-over from other donors' samples.

This clonotype was counted ten times or more. V usage is TRBV19 and J usage is TRBJ1-2, with unresolved D. Deletions cut 5 bases from V and 2 bases from J, with 12 bases between. From germline, CDR1 is LNHDA and CDR2 SQIVND (reference sequence). This CDR3 is 14 amino acids long. CDR3 protein: CASSPYPKNYGYTF. In DNA, the CDR3 is TGTGCCAGTAGTCCCTACCCTAAAAACTATGGCTACACCTTC.

With regard to this clonotype: Germline is not matched at one junction end, which may reflect a read error. The chain has TRBV25-1 and TRBJ1-1; a weak D match, TRBD1 (6 bases). Germline V gene lookup returns CDR1 MGHDK and CDR2 SYGVNS. There are 14 residues in the CDR3. The CDR3 protein is CVSSITGTDTEAFF. CDR3 DNA sequence: TGTGTCAGCAGTATAACAGGGACTGACACTGAAGCTTTCTTT.

This chain joins TRBV7-8 and TRBJ2-5; possible D gene TRBD1, 7 bases. Per germline, CDR1 SGHVS and CDR2 FQNEAQ. The length of the CDR3 is 17 residues. V lost 5 bases and J lost 6, with 25 bases in between. Here the CDR3 reads CASSPGLFQGGKKTQYF. The CDR3 region has the DNA TGTGCCAGCAGCCCCGGGCTCTTCCAGGGGGGCAAAAAGACCCAGTACTTC.

The genes are TRBV27 and TRBJ2-7; D is unclear. This CDR3 spans 14 amino acids. V was clipped by 3 bases and J by 3 bases, with 12 bases between them. The germline V gene encodes CDR1 MNHEY and CDR2 SMNVEV (reference sequence). CDR3 region: CASSFGTADYEQYF. For the CDR3, the DNA is TGTGCCAGCAGTTTTGGAACGGCTGACTACGAGCAGTACTTC.

This clonotype was seen ten or more times. The chain recombines TRBV20-1 with TRBJ1-4; D is ambiguous. The length of the CDR3 is 12 residues. Germline V gene sequence: CDR1 DFQATT, CDR2 SNEGSKA (reference sequence). V lost 3 bases and J 5 bases, leaving 7 bases between the germline ends. The chain's CDR3 is CSARTGNEKLFF. As DNA, the CDR3 is TGCAGTGCTAGGACGGGAAATGAAAAACTGTTTTTT.

This rearrangement joins TRBV12-3 or TRBV12-4 to TRBJ1-1; D ambiguous. V shed 11 bases and J shed 6 bases, with 13 bases lying between them. This CDR3 region has 11 residues. CDR3: CADSWSSEAFF. The CDR3 nucleotides read TGTGCCGATTCCTGGAGTTCTGAAGCTTTCTTT.

In this sample, this clonotype turned up many times. This chain uses TRBV10-3 with TRBJ2-2; 8 bases agree with TRBD2. Trimming took 4 bases from V and 5 from J; bases not matched to a gene: 6. Germline-derived CDR1 and CDR2 are ENHRY and SYGVKD. This CDR3 comprises 15 residues. CDR3 region: CAISVVGRGTGELFF. The CDR3 bases are TGTGCCATCAGTGTTGTCGGGAGGGGGACCGGGGAGCTGTTTTTT.

This clonotype was detected a few times. This sequence joins TRBV7-2 and TRBJ1-2; D ambiguous. The CDR3 is 14 amino acids. V was shortened by 1 base and J by 10 bases, with 16 bases between the two germline ends. The V gene's germline CDR1 is SGHTA and CDR2 FQGNSA. CDR3 in DNA: TGTGCCAGCAGCTTAGGCGGCAGGTTTAACGACTACACCTTC. This gives the protein CASSLGGRFNDYTF.

This clonotype was observed a handful of times. This chain uses TRBV29-1 with TRBJ2-5; D tentatively reads TRBD1 or TRBD2 (5 bases each). Trimming removed 2 bases at V and 1 base at J, with 14 bases between. CDR1 and CDR2 (germline): SQVTM, ANQGSEA. The CDR3 contains 15 residues. The DNA for the CDR3 is TGCAGCGTTGAAAGTTCCACGGGACCCCAAGAGACCCAGTACTTC. Translated: CSVESSTGPQETQYF.

In this sample, this clonotype turned up many times. The V gene is TRBV4-1, the J gene TRBJ1-5; no firm D call. The CDR3 sequence is 16 residues long. The germline gives CDR1 MGHRA, CDR2 YSYEKL. V lost 1 base to trimming and J lost 4 bases, with 14 bases between them. The CDR3 DNA reads as TGCGCCAGCAGCCAAGTGGGGATTGGCGAGAATCAGCCCCAGCATTTT. Translation: CASSQVGIGENQPQHF.

The J gene is TRBJ1-1, the V gene TRBV27; D is possibly TRBD1 (5 bases). Germline assignment: CDR1 MNHEY and CDR2 SMNVEV (reference sequence). This CDR3 is built from 15 residues. The V gene lost 1 base and the J gene lost 1 base, with 10 bases spanning the gap. CDR3 DNA: TGTGCCAGCAGTTTATGGGCCAGGGAGAACACTGAAGCTTTCTTT. Translating gives CASSLWARENTEAFF.

This clonotype occurred a few times. The rearrangement joins TRBV6-6 to TRBJ2-5; D might be TRBD1 (6 bases). The CDR3 is made up of 14 amino acids. CDR1 is MNHNY and CDR2 is SVGAGI in the germline V gene (reference sequence). The V end lost 5 bases, the J end lost 6 bases, and 16 bases lay between the germline ends. The CDR3 sequence is CASSPHTGSKTQYF. CDR3 coding DNA: TGTGCCAGCAGTCCTCATACAGGGTCGAAGACCCAGTACTTC.

This clonotype was seen a handful of times. The chain is built from TRBV12-3 or TRBV12-4 and TRBJ1-3; perhaps TRBD1 as D (5 bases). The CDR3 has 14 residues. Trimming shortened V by 6 bases and J by 0 bases, and 9 bases separated the two germline ends. The CDR3 sequence is CASRDSSSGNTIYF. CDR3 coding DNA: TGTGCCAGCAGAGACAGTTCCTCTGGAAACACCATATATTTT.

This clonotype came up many times. The V gene is TRBV14, the J gene TRBJ1-5; a possible D gene is TRBD1 (5 bases). Germline V CDR1 and CDR2: SGHDN, FVKESK. The CDR3 spans 14 residues. V was cut by 4 bases and J by 2 bases, with 9 bases left in between. In DNA, the CDR3 is TGTGCCAGCAGCCTTCTAGGGGGCAATCAGCCCCAGCATTTT. It specifies CASSLLGGNQPQHF.

There are a few counts of this clonotype. The V and J genes are TRBV6-1 and TRBJ2-2; TRBD1 might be the D (6 bases). Deletions cut 4 bases from V and 6 bases from J, with 9 bases between. The germline V gene encodes CDR1 MNHNS and CDR2 SASEGT. This CDR3 region has 13 residues. The CDR3 sequence: CASSGKGAGELFF. The CDR3 DNA sequence: TGTGCCAGCAGTGGCAAGGGGGCCGGGGAGCTGTTTTTT.

This clonotype was recorded at least ten times. The chain is built from TRBV14 and TRBJ2-1; 10 bases line up with TRBD2. The CDR3 sequence is 18 residues long. Germline lookup yields CDR1 SGHDN and CDR2 FVKESK. Trimming at V came to 4 bases and at J to 7 bases, leaving 16 bases not matched to a gene. The CDR3 is CASSRVSLAGVGPNEQFF. The CDR3 DNA reads as TGTGCCAGCAGCCGAGTTTCGCTAGCGGGAGTGGGGCCGAATGAGCAGTTCTTC.

This clonotype was picked up many times. The chain carries TRBV18 and TRBJ2-2; 11 bases align to TRBD2. Germline V lookup: CDR1 KGHSH, CDR2 LQKENI. This CDR3 has 18 amino acids. J lost 2 bases, V lost 1 base, and 6 bases had no gene match. The CDR3 loop is CASSPQGLAVLNTGELFF. The CDR3 DNA follows: TGTGCCAGCTCACCACAGGGACTAGCGGTTCTAAACACCGGGGAGCTGTTTTTT.

This clonotype was seen many times. V usage is TRBV7-8 and J usage is TRBJ2-3, with D possibly matching TRBD1 (5 bases). The V end was cut by 3 bases, the J end by 3 bases, with 16 bases between. CDR3 length: 16 residues. Germline CDR1 is SGHVS and CDR2 is FQNEAQ. The CDR3 coding sequence is TGTGCCAGCAGCTTGGGGCCGGTTGTTCCAACAGATACGCAGTATTTT. This codes for CASSLGPVVPTDTQYF. Based on the CDR3 plus reference TRBV7-8 and TRBJ2-3, the full variable domain is GAGVSQSPRYKVAKRGQDVALRCDPISGHVSLFWYQQALGQGPEFLTYFQNEAQLDKSGLPSDRFFAERPEGSVSTLKIQRTQQEDSAVYLCASSLGPVVPTDTQYFGPGTRLTVL.

In its sample, this clonotype was seen many times. This chain uses TRBV20-1 with TRBJ1-4; TRBD1 matches 9 bases. The germline V gene has CDR1 DFQATT and CDR2 SNEGSKA (reference sequence). The CDR3 is made up of 14 amino acids. The J segment lost 10 bases and the V segment lost 5 bases, leaving 11 bases of the junction unmatched. CDR3 protein: CSAGTGTGIGKLFF. CDR3 nucleotide sequence: TGCAGTGCTGGGACCGGGACAGGGATAGGAAAACTGTTTTTT.

Only a few counts were recorded for this clonotype. The chain uses TRBV20-1 and TRBJ1-1; 7 bases match TRBD1. V lost 5 bases, J lost 4 bases, and 7 bases stayed unmatched. This CDR3 is 13 amino acids long. Germline V gene sequence: CDR1 DFQATT, CDR2 SNEGSKA (reference sequence). This chain's CDR3 is CSASTGWATEAFF. The DNA of the CDR3 is TGCAGTGCTTCGACAGGGTGGGCCACTGAAGCTTTCTTT.

This clonotype was observed many times. This chain connects TRBV28 to TRBJ1-5; a possible D gene is TRBD1 (5 bases). Trimming left V 2 bases short and J 2 bases short, with 10 bases between. Germline loops: CDR1 MDHEN, CDR2 SYDVKM. The CDR3 has 15 amino acids. The CDR3 sequence is CASSLRGQGNQPQHF. CDR3 in DNA: TGTGCCAGCAGTTTAAGGGGCCAGGGCAATCAGCCCCAGCATTTT.

This clonotype was seen repeatedly, ten times or more. V gene TRBV21-1 combines with J gene TRBJ1-2; the table calls TRBD1, which could not be checked here. TRBV21-1 is a known pseudogene. The length of the CDR3 is 18 residues. The CDR3 here is CASSKASRDRVLCYGYTF. As DNA, the CDR3 is TGTGCCAGCAGCAAAGCATCCCGGGACAGGGTTTTATGCTATGGCTACACCTTC.

The chain carries TRBV4-1 and TRBJ2-3, with D perhaps TRBD1 or TRBD2 (6 bases each). V dropped 0 bases and J dropped 1 base, with 11 bases sitting between them. This CDR3 spans 16 amino acids. Germline V gene lookup returns CDR1 MGHRA and CDR2 YSYEKL. Written as DNA, the CDR3 is TGCGCCAGCAGCCAAGAGGGGGCTAGCGGCACAGATACGCAGTATTTT. Its protein is CASSQEGASGTDTQYF.

This clonotype was recorded a few times. V gene TRBV20-1 combines with J gene TRBJ2-5; 10 bases are shared with TRBD2. CDR1 and CDR2 from the germline V gene are DFQATT and SNEGSKA (reference sequence). This CDR3 contains 15 residues. V dropped 0 bases and J dropped 5; count of bases not matched to a gene: 6. The CDR3 sequence: CSAREAAGGMETQYF. The CDR3 bases are TGCAGTGCTAGAGAAGCAGCGGGGGGGATGGAGACCCAGTACTTC.

The chain uses TRBV7-2 and TRBJ2-5; D unclear. Germline lookup yields CDR1 SGHTA and CDR2 FQGNSA. The CDR3 is made up of 15 amino acids. V gave up 2 bases and J gave up 1 base, with 11 bases separating them. The CDR3 DNA reads as TGTGCCAGCAGCTTACTGCCAGCGATCCAAGAGACCCAGTACTTC. Its protein is CASSLLPAIQETQYF.

The chain joins TRBV20-1 to TRBJ2-1; 14 bases line up with TRBD2. The length of the CDR3 is 15 residues. Looked up from germline, CDR1 is DFQATT and CDR2 is SNEGSKA (reference sequence). J gave up 5 bases and V 6 bases, and 6 bases lay outside the gene matches. CDR3 DNA sequence: TGCAGTGCATACTCGACTAGCGGGGGGGACAATGAGCAGTTCTTC. This codes for CSAYSTSGGDNEQFF.

A few counts support this clonotype. The chain links TRBV3-1 to TRBJ2-7, with D possibly TRBD1 on 8 matching bases. Trimming removed 4 bases at V and 6 bases at J, with 16 bases between. In germline, CDR1 is LGHDT, CDR2 YNNKEL (reference sequence). The CDR3 is made up of 14 amino acids. The CDR3 sequence is CASSPTTGEGEQYF. CDR3 sequence (DNA): TGTGCCAGCAGCCCAACGACAGGGGAGGGCGAGCAGTACTTC.

The sample holds many counts of this clonotype. The genes are TRBV5-1 and TRBJ2-2; 15 nucleotides agree with TRBD2. In germline, CDR1 is SGHRS, CDR2 YFSETQ. V lost 4 bases and J lost 6; bases outside the gene matches: 4. This CDR3 region has 16 residues. CDR3 sequence (DNA): TGCGCCAGCAGCGGGACTAGCGGGGGGTCTCCCGGGGAGCTGTTTTTT. This codes for CASSGTSGGSPGELFF.

Many counts were recorded for this clonotype. This chain connects TRBV2 to TRBJ2-2, with a possible D match to TRBD1 (5 bases). The CDR3 spans 13 residues. V lost 7 bases, J lost 4 bases, and 10 bases lay in between. Germline CDR1 SNHLY, CDR2 FYNNEI. This CDR3 is CASNSQGTGELFF. Here the CDR3 DNA reads TGTGCCAGCAATAGCCAGGGCACCGGGGAGCTGTTTTTT. The whole variable domain, remainder taken from reference TRBV2 and TRBJ2-2, is EPEVTQTPSHQVTQMGQEVILRCVPISNHLYFYWYRQILGQKVEFLVSFYNNEISEKSEIFDDQFSVERPDGSNFTLKIRSTKLEDSAMYFCASNSQGTGELFFGEGSRLTVL.